Following are 21 T cell receptor beta chains from one sample sequenced in a study of T-cell memory formation after mild COVID-19. TCRdb redid the calling of the 5' RACE reads with MiXCR, one entry per CDR3 protein. The sample holds about 410,000 distinct CDR3 sequences, about a sixth seen once. Sample: PBMCs or a T cell subset sorted from them (not recorded which). The source of these receptors is a man between 18 and 29 years old who had mild COVID-19 (a few samples of this study predate the infection). Cell type and time point are not known.

The J gene is TRBJ2-3, the V gene TRBV10-3; no definite D call. Trimming took 8 bases from V and 0 from J, leaving 3 bases between them. CDR3 length equals 11 residues. In germline, CDR1 is ENHRY, CDR2 SYGVKD. The chain's CDR3 is CAIASTDTQYF. The CDR3 coding sequence is TGTGCCATCGCTAGCACAGATACGCAGTATTTT.

The chain recombines TRBV29-1 with TRBJ2-1; D unresolved. This CDR3 region has 10 residues. Germline loops: CDR1 SQVTM, CDR2 ANQGSEA. V was pared by 6 bases and J by 10 bases, with 10 bases between. In DNA form, the CDR3 reads TGCAGCGTCCCGGGCCTCGAGCAGTTCTTC. The encoded protein is CSVPGLEQFF.

This clonotype occurred a few times. J is TRBJ2-3 and V is TRBV11-2, with D hard to call. V was pared by 3 bases and J by 0 bases, with 10 bases between. The CDR3 has 15 amino acids. Per germline, CDR1 SGHAT and CDR2 FQNNGV. The CDR3 here is CASSLGYPSTDTQYF. Here the CDR3 DNA reads TGTGCCAGCAGCTTGGGGTACCCTAGCACAGATACGCAGTATTTT.

This clonotype has only a few counts. The rearrangement links TRBV5-1 to TRBJ2-7; maybe TRBD1 (5 bases). V lost 0 bases to trimming and J lost 2 bases, with 15 bases between them. Germline CDR1 SGHRS, CDR2 YFSETQ. This CDR3 has 16 residues. As DNA, the CDR3 is TGCGCCAGCAGCTTGGTAGGTTCCAGGACACCCTACGAGCAGTACTTC. Its protein product is CASSLVGSRTPYEQYF.

The sample holds a few counts of this clonotype. The V and J genes are TRBV5-1 and TRBJ2-7, with a weak D call TRBD1 (7 bases). Per germline, CDR1 SGHRS and CDR2 YFSETQ. The CDR3 contains 18 residues. V lost 0 bases to trimming and J lost 3 bases, with 22 bases between them. CDR3 nucleotide sequence: TGCGCCAGCAGCTTGGCATGGAAGGGGGGACAGCAAGGCTACGAGCAGTACTTC. Its translation: CASSLAWKGGQQGYEQYF.

A remark on this clonotype: This clone may be a read error of a much larger clone one base away. This chain connects TRBV7-9 to TRBJ2-1, with D unresolved. CDR1 is SEHNR, CDR2 FQNEAQ, per germline (reference sequence). The CDR3 runs 11 residues. CDR3 loop: CASSFVNAQFF. The CDR3 coding sequence is TGTGCCAGCAGCTTTGTTAATGCGCAGTTCTTC.

V usage is TRBV5-6 and J usage is TRBJ1-2, with D unresolved. V was trimmed by 2 bases and J by 4 bases, leaving 9 bases between them. The CDR3 spans 13 residues. From germline, CDR1 is SGHDT and CDR2 YYEEEE. For the CDR3, the DNA is TGTGCCAGCAGCTTTCTCAGTCCCTATGGCTACACCTTC. As protein: CASSFLSPYGYTF.

There are a few counts of this clonotype. This chain uses TRBV12-3 or TRBV12-4 with TRBJ1-3; D remains ambiguous. The CDR3 runs to 15 residues. Between the trimmed V and J ends, which lost 4 bases and 0 bases, there was a span of 10 bases. Here the CDR3 reads CASSSGGHSGNTIYF. In DNA, the CDR3 is TGTGCCAGCAGTTCCGGTGGGCACTCTGGAAACACCATATATTTT.

The chain employs TRBV20-1 and TRBJ2-7; 8 positions agree with TRBD1. From germline, CDR1 is DFQATT and CDR2 SNEGSKA (reference sequence). The CDR3 is made up of 13 amino acids. V was clipped by 2 bases and J by 2 bases; unmatched bases: 2. CDR3 protein: CSARRTGTYEQYF. For the CDR3, the DNA is TGCAGTGCTAGACGGACAGGGACCTACGAGCAGTACTTC.

This clonotype has at least ten counts. The chain employs TRBV7-9 and TRBJ2-2, with D uncertain. The germline CDR1 and CDR2 sequences are SEHNR and FQNEAQ (reference sequence). The V end lost 1 base, the J end lost 7 bases, and 4 bases lay between the germline ends. The CDR3 consists of 12 residues. Written as DNA, the CDR3 is TGTGCCAGCAGCTTAGTCGACGGGGAGCTGTTTTTT. It translates to CASSLVDGELFF.

V is TRBV29-1 and J is TRBJ2-4; tentative D call: TRBD1 (8 bases). This CDR3 is built from 15 residues. In germline, CDR1 is SQVTM, CDR2 ANQGSEA. Trimming pared 6 bases from V and 7 bases from J, leaving 22 bases between. The CDR3 protein is CSVQLTGQGGNIQYF. In DNA, the CDR3 is TGCAGCGTCCAACTAACTGGACAGGGAGGGAACATTCAGTACTTC.

The rearrangement links TRBV20-1 to TRBJ2-5; 8 positions agree with TRBD2. Germline V CDR1 and CDR2: DFQATT, SNEGSKA (reference sequence). V gave up 6 bases and J gave up 5 bases; unmatched junction bases: 14. The CDR3 is made up of 15 amino acids. The chain's CDR3 is CSAPRLSGIGETQYF. CDR3 bases: TGCAGTGCCCCAAGACTTAGCGGGATAGGGGAGACCCAGTACTTC.

The V and J genes are TRBV27 and TRBJ1-2; possible D gene TRBD1, 6 bases. Per germline, CDR1 MNHEY and CDR2 SMNVEV (reference sequence). Trimming left V 4 bases short and J 6 bases short, with 18 bases between. The CDR3 is 15 residues long. The CDR3 reads CASSWGPGATNGYTF. DNA for the CDR3: TGTGCCAGCAGTTGGGGGCCCGGGGCGACGAATGGCTACACCTTC.

V and J are TRBV27 and TRBJ2-7; D may correspond to TRBD1 or TRBD2 (5 bases each). Germline loops: CDR1 MNHEY, CDR2 SMNVEV (reference sequence). Trimming removed 7 bases at V and 6 bases at J, with 22 bases between. The CDR3 spans 15 residues. The CDR3 DNA reads TGTGCCAGCAACTCCGGGAAGGGGCTTTCGGGCGAGCAGTACTTC. Amino acids: CASNSGKGLSGEQYF.

V is TRBV13 and J is TRBJ2-4; no reliable D call. Trimming removed 2 bases from V and 1 base from J, with 15 bases in between. Germline V CDR1 and CDR2: PRHDT, FYEKMQ (reference sequence). This CDR3 is built from 17 residues. The DNA of the CDR3 is TGTGCCAGCAGCTTATTTTTTTCGGAGTTTGCCAAAAACATTCAGTACTTC. Residues: CASSLFFSEFAKNIQYF.

This clonotype was seen at least ten times. The chain joins TRBV7-9 to TRBJ2-2; D gene uncertain. The CDR3 contains 14 residues. Per germline, CDR1 SEHNR and CDR2 FQNEAQ (reference sequence). Trimming stripped 3 bases from V and 8 bases from J, with 13 bases between. The CDR3 here is CASSFLLAGGELFF. The CDR3 coding sequence is TGTGCCAGCAGCTTCCTACTTGCTGGAGGGGAGCTGTTTTTT. Together with reference TRBV7-9 and TRBJ2-2, the CDR3 gives the full variable domain: DTGVSQNPRHKITKRGQNVTFRCDPISEHNRLYWYRQTLGQGPEFLTYFQNEAQLEKSRLLSDRFSAERPKGSFSTLEIQRTEQGDSAMYLCASSFLLAGGELFFGEGSRLTVL.

This rearrangement joins TRBV7-3 to TRBJ1-1; D not resolved. V was shortened by 3 bases and J by 4 bases, with 12 bases between the two germline ends. CDR3 length: 14 residues. Germline V lookup: CDR1 SGHTA, CDR2 FQGTGA. The CDR3 DNA sequence: TGTGCCAGCAGCTTTGATCCCCTGGGCACTGAAGCTTTCTTT. Translation: CASSFDPLGTEAFF.

The table lists this clonotype with a few counts. The rearrangement links TRBV25-1 to TRBJ2-3; TRBD2 matches 9 bases. CDR1 is MGHDK, CDR2 SYGVNS, per germline. Trimming took 4 bases from V and 5 from J; bases not matched to a gene: 10. This CDR3 contains 16 residues. CDR3 sequence (DNA): TGTGCCAGCAGTGCTCCGACTAGCGGTGGGGTAGATACGCAGTATTTT. The encoded protein is CASSAPTSGGVDTQYF. Using reference TRBV25-1 and TRBJ2-3 for the parts outside the CDR3, the full variable domain is EADIYQTPRYLVIGTGKKITLECSQTMGHDKMYWYQQDPGMELHLIHYSYGVNSTEKGDLSSESTVSRIRTEHFPLTLESARPSHTSQYLCASSAPTSGGVDTQYFGPGTRLTVL.

The rearrangement links TRBV7-2 to TRBJ2-3, with TRBD2 matching over 8 bases. Trimming at V came to 1 base and at J to 5 bases, leaving 2 bases not matched to a gene. The CDR3 sequence is 14 residues long. Germline V gene lookup returns CDR1 SGHTA and CDR2 FQGNSA. In nucleotides, the CDR3 is TGTGCCAGCAGCTTAGTCGCGGGGGGAGATACGCAGTATTTT. Encoded protein: CASSLVAGGDTQYF.

The chain uses TRBV7-2 and TRBJ2-1; 11 bases are a match to TRBD2. The CDR3 has 15 residues. The V gene end was trimmed by 3 bases and the J gene end by 5 bases; junction bases not matched to a gene: 3. CDR1 and CDR2 from the germline V gene are SGHTA and FQGNSA. The CDR3 loop reads CASSFPSGGNNEQFF. Here the CDR3 DNA reads TGTGCCAGCAGCTTCCCTAGCGGGGGGAACAATGAGCAGTTCTTC. Full variable domain (missing parts from reference TRBV7-2 and TRBJ2-1): GAGVSQSPSNKVTEKGKDVELRCDPISGHTALYWYRQSLGQGLEFLIYFQGNSAPDKSGLPSDRFSAERTGGSVSTLTIQRTQQEDSAVYLCASSFPSGGNNEQFFGPGTRLTVL.

The chain combines TRBV6-2 or TRBV6-3 with TRBJ2-7; D remains ambiguous. CDR1 and CDR2 from the germline V gene are MNHEY and SVGEGT. V gave up 7 bases and J gave up 1 base, with 8 bases separating them. CDR3 length: 12 residues. CDR3 in DNA: TGTGCCAGCACTGGGGTATCCTACGAGCAGTACTTC. Translating gives CASTGVSYEQYF.